What follows are 9 T cell receptor beta chains derived from one specimen sequenced in a study of shared clonotypes between healthy human individuals. Clones were sequenced by immunoSEQ multiplex PCR, and TCRdb holds only the in-frame ones, with some missing. The sample has about 1 million clones, around 82% seen once. Sample: memory CD4+ T cells from PBMCs. The subset is: CD45RA-negative fraction. The receptors originated from a man between 18 and 35 years old in good health. Some clones in this sample may be carry-over from other donors' samples.

The chain uses TRBV6-6 and TRBJ1-5, with D possibly TRBD1 on 5 matching bases. Germline V gene data show CDR1 as MNHNY and CDR2 as SVGAGI (reference sequence). CDR3 length equals 13 residues. Between the trimmed V and J ends, which lost 4 bases and 3 bases, there was a span of 7 bases. The CDR3 sequence: CASSWTNNQPQHF. The CDR3, as DNA: TGTGCCAGCAGTTGGACAAACAATCAGCCCCAGCATTTT.

This clone was observed a few times. The CDR3 DNA reads as TGTGCCAGCAGCTCAACCGGGAGTTCCAATCAGCCCCAGCATTTT. Amino acids: CASSSTGSSNQPQHF. This chain uses TRBV11-2 with TRBJ1-5, with D unclear. The V gene lost 4 bases and the J gene lost 3 bases, with 13 bases spanning the gap. The CDR3 covers 15 residues. The germline V gene encodes CDR1 SGHAT and CDR2 FQNNGV.

V and J are TRBV28 and TRBJ2-3, with D possibly being TRBD1 (6 bases). CDR1 MDHEN and CDR2 SYDVKM come from the germline V gene. V was clipped by 6 bases and J by 3 bases, with 13 bases between them. This CDR3 comprises 14 residues. The CDR3 loop is CASRSGDRTDTQYF. The CDR3 DNA is TGTGCCAGCAGATCTGGAGACAGGACAGATACGCAGTATTTT.

This clone has just one count. This may be a read error, as it is one base from a much larger clone. The chain is built from TRBV6-5 and TRBJ1-5; no definite D call. CDR1 is MNHEY, CDR2 SVGAGI, per germline. Trimming removed 8 bases from V and 2 bases from J, with 7 bases in between. The CDR3 length is 12 residues. CDR3: CASWTGNQPQHF. The CDR3 coding sequence is TGTGCCAGCTGGACCGGCAATCAGCCCCAGCATTTT.

The V call is TRBV5-1, the J call TRBJ2-2; TRBD2 is a possible D gene (5 bases). The CDR3 has 15 residues. Germline-derived CDR1 and CDR2 are SGHRS and YFSETQ. With 0 bases removed from V and 5 bases from J, the gap between germline ends came to 11 bases. The CDR3 sequence is CASSLAPRGTGELFF. Written as DNA, the CDR3 is TGCGCCAGCAGCTTGGCCCCTCGGGGAACCGGGGAGCTGTTTTTT. Full variable domain (outside the CDR3, taken from reference TRBV5-1 and TRBJ2-2): KAGVTQTPRYLIKTRGQQVTLSCSPISGHRSVSWYQQTPGQGLQFLFEYFSETQRNKGNFPGRFSGRQFSNSRSEMNVSTLELGDSALYLCASSLAPRGTGELFFGEGSRLTVL.

This clone occurred a few times. This chain links TRBV7-9 with TRBJ2-5; D unclear. This CDR3 has 12 amino acids. Germline V gene data show CDR1 as SEHNR and CDR2 as FQNEAQ (reference sequence). Trimming took 1 base from V and 4 from J, leaving 4 bases between them. CDR3 coding DNA: TGTGCCAGCAGCTTAGGCATAGAGACCCAGTACTTC. Protein product: CASSLGIETQYF.

V usage is TRBV20-1 and J usage is TRBJ1-1, with 9 bases identical to TRBD1. The germline V gene encodes CDR1 DFQATT and CDR2 SNEGSKA (reference sequence). The CDR3 totals 11 residues. Losses at the gene ends were 5 bases for V and 9 bases for J; bases not matched to a gene: 4. DNA for the CDR3: TGCAGTGCTCAGACAGGGGGAAAAGCTTTCTTT. This sequence encodes CSAQTGGKAFF.

The chain recombines TRBV9 with TRBJ2-1, with D unclear. CDR1 SGDLS and CDR2 YYNGEE come from the germline V gene. CDR3 length: 14 amino acids. Trimming removed 0 bases from V and 9 bases from J, with 13 bases in between. The CDR3 DNA sequence: TGTGCCAGCAGCGTAGGGACGGAGTGGGGTGAGCAGTTCTTC. Its protein is CASSVGTEWGEQFF. Using reference TRBV9 and TRBJ2-1 for the parts outside the CDR3, the full variable domain is DSGVTQTPKHLITATGQRVTLRCSPRSGDLSVYWYQQSLDQGLQFLIQYYNGEERAKGNILERFSAQQFPDLHSELNLSSLELGDSALYFCASSVGTEWGEQFFGPGTRLTVL.

V is TRBV5-1 and J is TRBJ2-5; 9 nucleotides line up with TRBD2. Trimming cost V 1 base and J 4 bases; bases outside gene matches: 8. CDR1 is SGHRS, CDR2 YFSETQ, per germline. This CDR3 is built from 16 residues. The CDR3 here is CASSLSGGRAGETQYF. DNA of the CDR3: TGCGCCAGCAGCTTGAGCGGCGGGAGGGCCGGAGAGACCCAGTACTTC.